Presented here are 12 T cell receptor beta chains from one specimen sequenced in a study of T cells in women clearing cervical HPV infection (dated by TCRdb to 2017 to 2018). Receptor amplification or capture employed the immunoSEQ multiplex PCR assay. Here the immuneACCESS table is served through TCRdb, limited to in-frame sequences with V and J called. Missing clones are a known gap in these copies; in checked studies unresolved V genes cover under half, and the rest lacks a known reason. The table of this sample itemizes fewer than 40,000 clones. The ten largest clones take up more than 6% of the sample. Sequenced sample: blood buffy coat. The origin of the receptors is a woman aged 18 to 75 with a cervical HPV16 infection that either progressed to CIN3+ or cleared (not recorded which).

This CDR3 reads CASSLNGEGRGSQYF. CDR3 DNA, as far as it was read: TGTGCCAGCAGTTTAAACGGGGAGGGCAGGGGATCG. This sequence joins TRBV27 and TRBJ2-3; D might be TRBD2 (7 bases). The CDR3 extends 3 residues past the end of the read, so its final part is completed from the germline J gene. Germline V gene data show CDR1 as MNHEY and CDR2 as SMNVEV (reference sequence). The CDR3 has 15 residues.

Concerning this clone: Read sequence stops 3 residues before the CDR3 end, and the germline J gene provides the missing end. The V call is TRBV7-3, the J call TRBJ2-2; a possible D gene is TRBD2 (7 bases). The CDR3 sequence is 15 residues long. Looked up from germline, CDR1 is SGHTA and CDR2 is FQGTGA. CDR3 residues: CASSLKAGASSPLFF. The CDR3 bases that were read are TGTGCCAGCAGCTTAAAGGCGGGGGCGAGTTCACCG. Together with reference TRBV7-3 and TRBJ2-2, the CDR3 gives the full variable domain: GAGVSQTPSNKVTEKGKYVELRCDPISGHTALYWYRQSLGQGPEFLIYFQGTGAADDSGLPNDRFFAVRPEGSVSTLKIQRTERGDSAVYLCASSLKAGASSPLFFGEGSRLTVL.

Of note for this clone: The CDR3 extends 3 residues past the end of the read, so its final part is completed from the germline J gene. The chain recombines TRBV7-9 with TRBJ1-1; D is unresolved. V lost 2 bases, J lost 7 bases, and 8 bases lay in between. The CDR3 is made up of 12 amino acids. Germline V gene data show CDR1 as SEHNR and CDR2 as FQNEAQ (reference sequence). The CDR3 bases that were read are TGTGCCAGCAGCTTATTACTGCTTGAA. It specifies CASSLLLLE. The full CDR3 protein is CASSLLLLEAFF.

Points on this clone: The read falls 3 residues short of the CDR3 end, and the missing part is taken from the germline J gene. The J gene is TRBJ2-1, the V gene TRBV30; D gene uncertain. Germline CDR1 and CDR2: GTSNPN and SVGIG (reference sequence). V was cut by 0 bases and J by 0 bases, with 12 bases left in between. The CDR3 has 16 amino acids. CDR3 residues: CAWSVRFLSSYNEQFF. The part of the CDR3 DNA that was read is TGTGCCTGGAGTGTACGGTTTCTGAGCTCCTACAATGAG.

To note about this clone: The CDR3 goes on 3 residues after the read ends, and that part is filled in from the germline J gene. V and J are TRBV7-3 and TRBJ2-4; TRBD1 might be the D (6 bases). The CDR3 totals 14 residues. The germline V gene has CDR1 SGHTA and CDR2 FQGTGA. The CDR3 bases that were read are TGTGCCAGCAGCTTATCAGGGGCTGACTATGGT. The encoded protein is CASSLSGADYG. The CDR3 in its entirety is CASSLSGADYGQYF.

Points on this clone: The read falls 3 residues short of the CDR3 end, and the missing part is taken from the germline J gene. The chain couples TRBV5-1 to TRBJ1-1, with a weak D call TRBD1 (5 bases). The CDR3 is 15 residues long. The V end was cut by 0 bases, the J end by 1 base, with 10 bases between. The germline CDR1 and CDR2 sequences are SGHRS and YFSETQ. The CDR3 here is CASSLVGEGNTEAFF. The sequenced part of the CDR3 DNA is TGCGCCAGCAGCTTGGTAGGGGAGGGGAACACTGAA.

CDR3 loop: CAIKAGGTDTQYF. CDR3 bases read: TGTGCCATCAAAGCAGGGGGCACAGATACG. V is TRBV10-3 and J is TRBJ2-3, with a weak D call TRBD1 (6 bases). The read gets to within 3 residues of the CDR3 end, and the germline J gene fills in the rest. Germline loops: CDR1 ENHRY, CDR2 SYGVKD. V shed 7 bases and J shed 1 base, with 9 bases lying between them. The CDR3 loop spans 13 amino acids.

Of note for this clone: Read sequence stops 3 residues before the CDR3 end, and the germline J gene provides the missing end. The chain uses TRBV5-1 and TRBJ1-1, with 8 bases matching TRBD1. Trimming at V came to 4 bases and at J to 1 base, leaving 3 bases not matched to a gene. The CDR3 loop spans 14 amino acids. Germline V gives CDR1 SGHRS, CDR2 YFSETQ. The DNA read from the CDR3 is TGCGCCAGCAGCGCAGACAGGGGGAACACTGAA. Translated, it gives CASSADRGNTE. The complete CDR3 protein is CASSADRGNTEAFF.

The part of the CDR3 DNA that was read is TGTGCCAGCAGCCTTATAGCGGGAGCTTTCCACAATGAG. Its translation is CASSLIAGAFHNE. The full CDR3 sequence reads CASSLIAGAFHNEQFF. The rearrangement links TRBV6-2 or TRBV6-3 to TRBJ2-1; 9 positions match TRBD2. The CDR3 end falls 3 residues outside the read, so it is completed with the germline J gene. CDR1 and CDR2 (germline): MNHEY, SVGEGT. The CDR3 spans 16 residues. J gave up 5 bases and V 6 bases, and 11 bases lay outside the gene matches.

A remark on this clone: The read falls 3 residues short of the CDR3 end, and the missing part is taken from the germline J gene. The chain employs TRBV30 and TRBJ2-7; tentative D call: TRBD2 (6 bases). There are 14 residues in the CDR3. V was cut by 2 bases and J by 0 bases, with 11 bases left in between. Looked up from germline, CDR1 is GTSNPN and CDR2 is SVGIG (reference sequence). The CDR3 bases that were read are TGTGCCTGGAGTCTACGGCGGGACTCCTACGAG. It is translated as CAWSLRRDSYE. The entire CDR3 protein is CAWSLRRDSYEQYF.

To note about this clone: The CDR3 end lies 3 residues beyond the end of the read and is filled in from the germline J gene. The chain recombines TRBV19 with TRBJ1-5; 8 positions match TRBD1. J lost 3 bases, V lost 7 bases, and 2 bases had no gene match. CDR3 size: 13 residues. Germline lookup yields CDR1 LNHDA and CDR2 SQIVND (reference sequence). The chain's CDR3 is CASIQGVNQPQHF. Partial CDR3 DNA: TGTGCCAGTATACAGGGGGTCAATCAGCCC.

Comments on this clone: Sequencing ends 3 residues short of the CDR3 end; the germline J gene provides the rest. The V call is TRBV20-1, the J call TRBJ2-7, with TRBD1 identical over 8 bases. Per the germline V gene, CDR1 is DFQATT and CDR2 is SNEGSKA (reference sequence). Trimming at V came to 4 bases and at J to 6 bases, leaving 11 bases not matched to a gene. The CDR3 covers 14 residues. The sequenced CDR3 bases are TGCAGTGCTATCGTGCAGGGGGCGCCGGGCGAG. Translating it yields CSAIVQGAPGE. The CDR3, in full, reads CSAIVQGAPGEQYF.